This T cell receptor (beta chain) was sequenced in a study of cytomegalovirus exposure and HLA in healthy donors. Study as a whole: There were just under 400 genotyped donors. Of these, 81% fell in the genetic ancestry cluster associated with self-reported Caucasian donors.

The germline V gene has CDR1 SNHLY and CDR2 FYNNEI. Germline trimming cut 3 bases from V and 6 bases from J; bases unmatched to any gene: 8. The CDR3 loop spans 15 amino acids. Vbeta (60) and Jbeta (13) primers were used in the PCR. TCRdb keeps only in-frame clones here, not all; method: immunoSEQ multiplex PCR. Here the sample spans about 140,000 clones, around 80% being singletons. Notes on the study in general: Associated with cytomegalovirus, according to the listing, were 150 to 200 TCR beta chains.

Notes on this clone: Its cognate antigen is unknown.

Material for sequencing was PBMCs. The receptor comes from a man aged 50-60 years in good health and CMV-seronegative. The chain is built from TRBV2 and TRBJ1-1; 9 nucleotides agree with TRBD1. The CDR3 loop is CASSDPGQGSSEAFF. Here the CDR3 DNA reads TGTGCCAGCAGTGATCCTGGACAGGGGTCATCTGAAGCTTTCTTT. Full variable domain (outside the CDR3, taken from reference TRBV2 and TRBJ1-1): EPEVTQTPSHQVTQMGQEVILRCVPISNHLYFYWYRQILGQKVEFLVSFYNNEISEKSEIFDDQFSVERPDGSNFTLKIRSTKLEDSAMYFCASSDPGQGSSEAFFGQGTRLTVV.